The entry below gives a single T cell receptor beta chain sequence along with its context. The CDR3 contains 14 residues. Germline loops: CDR1 MNHEY, CDR2 SVGAGI. V lost 6 bases and J lost 6; bases outside the gene matches: 4. The record originates from a study of blood T cell repertoires in COVID-19. In the study overall: COVID-19 samples collected from the United States, Italy and Spain covered acute and convalescent phases. The cDNA or gDNA used as material had been derived from T cells, B-cell-depleted T cells, or PBMCs.

Original processing methods: Counts of nucleated cells, estimated from reference gene primer amplification, were obtained. Sequenced by immunoSEQ multiplex PCR; TCRdb stores in-frame clones only, minus some. V, J and clone size were drawn from that table, and D and trimming were deduced from the DNA. The profile shows tens of thousands of clones, roughly 84% of them singletons. This receptor was obtained from a woman in her seventies with acute or convalescent COVID-19. The chain couples TRBV6-5 to TRBJ2-1; 11 nucleotides line up with TRBD2. Sequencing was performed on peripheral blood. CDR3 protein: CASRGGLAANEQFF. The CDR3 DNA is TGTGCCAGCAGGGGGGGACTAGCGGCCAATGAGCAGTTCTTC.